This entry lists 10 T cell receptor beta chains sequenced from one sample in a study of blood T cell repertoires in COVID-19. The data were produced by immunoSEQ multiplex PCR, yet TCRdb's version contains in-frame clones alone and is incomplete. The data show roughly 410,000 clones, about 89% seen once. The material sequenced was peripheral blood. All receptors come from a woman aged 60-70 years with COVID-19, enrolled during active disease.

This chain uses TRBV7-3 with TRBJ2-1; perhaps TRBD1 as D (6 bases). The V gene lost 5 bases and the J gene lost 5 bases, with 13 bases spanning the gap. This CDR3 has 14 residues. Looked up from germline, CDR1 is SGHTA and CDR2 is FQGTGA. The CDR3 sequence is CASSANRVHNEQFF. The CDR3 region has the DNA TGTGCCAGCAGCGCCAACAGGGTGCACAATGAGCAGTTCTTC.

CDR3 sequence: CASSFQGAKNSPLHF. The CDR3 bases are TGCGCCAGCAGCTTTCAGGGGGCGAAGAATTCACCCCTCCACTTT. The V and J genes are TRBV5-1 and TRBJ1-6; 8 nucleotides align to TRBD1. The V segment lost 2 bases and the J segment 7 bases; nucleotides outside the gene matches: 5. The CDR3 is 15 amino acids. Germline CDR1 reads SGHRS; CDR2 reads YFSETQ.

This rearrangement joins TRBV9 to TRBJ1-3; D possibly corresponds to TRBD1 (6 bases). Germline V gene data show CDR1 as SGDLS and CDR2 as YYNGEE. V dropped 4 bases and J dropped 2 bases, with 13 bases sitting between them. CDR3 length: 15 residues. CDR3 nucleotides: TGTGCCAGCAGCCCTCTGGACAGCCCTGGAAACACCATATATTTT. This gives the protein CASSPLDSPGNTIYF.

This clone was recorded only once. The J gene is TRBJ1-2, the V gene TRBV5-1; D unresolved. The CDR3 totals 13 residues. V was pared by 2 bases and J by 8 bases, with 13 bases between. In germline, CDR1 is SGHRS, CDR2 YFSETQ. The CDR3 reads CASSLGREAGYTF. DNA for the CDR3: TGCGCCAGCAGCTTAGGACGGGAGGCGGGCTACACCTTC.

CDR3 sequence (DNA): TGTGCCAGCAGGAAACAGGGGGCGCAGAACACTGAAGCTTTCTTT. This translates into CASRKQGAQNTEAFF. This chain links TRBV28 with TRBJ1-1; TRBD1 matches at 9 bases. Germline-derived CDR1 and CDR2 are MDHEN and SYDVKM. J gave up 1 base and V 6 bases, and 6 bases lay outside the gene matches. There are 15 residues in the CDR3.

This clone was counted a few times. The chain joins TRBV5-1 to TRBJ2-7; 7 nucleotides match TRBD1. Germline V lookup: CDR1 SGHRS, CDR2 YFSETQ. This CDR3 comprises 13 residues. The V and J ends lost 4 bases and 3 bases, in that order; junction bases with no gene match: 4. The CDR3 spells CASSPRQGYEQYF. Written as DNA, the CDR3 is TGCGCCAGCAGCCCCCGACAGGGCTACGAGCAGTACTTC. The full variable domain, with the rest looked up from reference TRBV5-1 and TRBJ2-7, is KAGVTQTPRYLIKTRGQQVTLSCSPISGHRSVSWYQQTPGQGLQFLFEYFSETQRNKGNFPGRFSGRQFSNSRSEMNVSTLELGDSALYLCASSPRQGYEQYFGPGTRLTVT.

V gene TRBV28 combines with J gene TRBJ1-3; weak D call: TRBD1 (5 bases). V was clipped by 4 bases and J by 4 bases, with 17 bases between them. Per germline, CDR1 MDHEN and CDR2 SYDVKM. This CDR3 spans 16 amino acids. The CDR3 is CASSSPGGGRGNTIYF. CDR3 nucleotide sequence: TGTGCCAGCAGTTCCCCGGGGGGGGGACGGGGAAACACCATATATTTT.

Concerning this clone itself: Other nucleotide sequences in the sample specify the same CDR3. The CDR3: CASSLAGTGQETQYF. CDR3 sequence (DNA): TGCGCCAGCAGCTTGGCCGGGACAGGCCAAGAGACCCAGTACTTC. The V and J genes are TRBV5-1 and TRBJ2-5, with TRBD1 matching 8 bases. This CDR3 is 15 amino acids long. The junction had 2 bases not matched to a gene; V was cut back by 0 bases and J by 1 base. Looked up from germline, CDR1 is SGHRS and CDR2 is YFSETQ.

Here the CDR3 reads CASRGLTSSYNEQFF. DNA of the CDR3: TGTGCCAGCAGAGGACTCACCAGCTCCTACAATGAGCAGTTCTTC. The genes are TRBV6-5 and TRBJ2-1, with D perhaps TRBD2 (5 bases). The V end was cut by 6 bases, the J end by 0 bases, with 12 bases between. This CDR3 region has 15 residues. Germline loops: CDR1 MNHEY, CDR2 SVGAGI.

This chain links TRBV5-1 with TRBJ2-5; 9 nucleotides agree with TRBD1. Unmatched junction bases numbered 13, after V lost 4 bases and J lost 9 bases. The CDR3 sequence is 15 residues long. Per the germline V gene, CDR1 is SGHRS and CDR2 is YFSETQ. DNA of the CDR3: TGCGCCAGCAGCCATGATGGACAGGGGCCGTCCGCCCAGTACTTC. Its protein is CASSHDGQGPSAQYF.